A selection of T cell receptor beta chains follows, all from one sample in a study of blood T cells in healthy people across ages. Via MiXCR, TCRdb re-called the 5' RACE reads, giving one row per CDR3 protein. The table records fewer than 900,000 distinct CDR3 sequences, 30% to 45% of them present only once. Sequenced input: blood. The receptors shown here come from a man younger than 35 in good health. Both conserved end residues are part of each CDR3. D genes are given only for firm matches. Clone size is not always given. Where it is, it says once, few, many or a class for expanded clones.

once	TRBV9	TRBJ2-3	TRBD1	TGTGCCAGCAGCGTCTACAGGGGGACGGGCGATACGCAGTATTTT	CASSVYRGTGDTQYF
-	TRBV14	TRBJ1-2	-	TGTGCCAGCAGCGCCCATAAGGGGCAAAACTATGGCTACACCTTC	CASSAHKGQNYGYTF
many	TRBV20-1	TRBJ2-5	-	TGCAGTGCCCCTAGAGGGGATAGGGCTGGAGAGACCCAGTACTTC	CSAPRGDRAGETQYF
-	TRBV5-1	TRBJ1-6	-	TGCGCCAGCAGAAGTAGCAAAGATTCACCCCTCCACTTT	CASRSSKDSPLHF
few	TRBV12-3/TRBV12-4	TRBJ2-5	-	TGTGCCAGCAGTGTAGAATGGGGCGAGACCCAGTACTTC	CASSVEWGETQYF
-	TRBV7-9	TRBJ2-1	TRBD2	TGTGCCAGCAGCCCCCCCGGGGGGGGTCAGTATAATGAGCAGTTCTTC	CASSPPGGGQYNEQFF
few	TRBV12-3/TRBV12-4	TRBJ2-2	TRBD1	TGTGCCAGCAGGGGGACAGGGAGGAACGGGGAGCTGTTTTTT	CASRGTGRNGELFF
-	TRBV5-1	TRBJ1-5	TRBD1	TGCGCCAGCAGCTTGGAAGGGACAGGGAGTCAGCCCCAGCATTTT	CASSLEGTGSQPQHF
-	TRBV2	TRBJ2-5	TRBD1	TGTGCCAGCAGTGAACGGGACAGGGGATGGGAGACCCAGTACTTC	CASSERDRGWETQYF
-	TRBV20-1	TRBJ2-3	TRBD2	TGCAGTGCCACTCCAACCTTCGCTAGCGGGGTGGTAGCTACGCAGTATTTT	CSATPTFASGVVATQYF
many	TRBV5-1	TRBJ2-5	-	TGCGCCAGCAGCTTGTCGGGGGCGCAGGGGACCCAGTACTTC	CASSLSGAQGTQYF
few	TRBV4-1	TRBJ1-2	-	TGCGCCAGCAGCCAAGGGGCCCGCCACCTTAACTATGGCTACACCTTC	CASSQGARHLNYGYTF
many	TRBV2	TRBJ2-7	-	TGTGCCAGCAGTGAAAGTCAGGGGGGCGAGCAGTACTTC	CASSESQGGEQYF
many	TRBV20-1	TRBJ2-1	TRBD2	TGCAGTGCTATAGGAACGGGGGGGCTAAGTGAGCAGTTCTTC	CSAIGTGGLSEQFF
few	TRBV12-3/TRBV12-4	TRBJ2-1	TRBD2	TGTGCCAGCAGTCTGACTAGCGGGGGGCCTTATGATGAGCAGTTCTTC	CASSLTSGGPYDEQFF
-	TRBV27	TRBJ1-1	TRBD1	TGTGCCAGCGGTGGACACAGGGGGGCCACTGAAGCTTTCTTT	CASGGHRGATEAFF
few	TRBV6-2/TRBV6-3	TRBJ2-1	TRBD2	TGTGCCAGCAGCTGGGCGGGGGAATACAATGAGCAGTTCTTC	CASSWAGEYNEQFF
-	TRBV7-3	TRBJ2-3	TRBD2	TGTGCCAGCAGCTGGGCGGGACTAGCCTTTACAGATACGCAGTATTTT	CASSWAGLAFTDTQYF
-	TRBV7-2	TRBJ1-4	-	TGTGCCAGCAGCTCCCCAGAAGGTGAAAAACTGTTTTTT	CASSSPEGEKLFF
-	TRBV12-3/TRBV12-4	TRBJ2-1	-	TGTGCCAGCAGTCGCCTCCGGGAACCCAATGAGCAGTTCTTC	CASSRLREPNEQFF
-	TRBV20-1	TRBJ2-7	TRBD2	TGCAGTGCCCTCGATCTACTAGCGGGGGGGTTCTACGAGCAGTACTTC	CSALDLLAGGFYEQYF
once	TRBV18	TRBJ2-4	-	TGTGCCAGCTCACCGCCCGGGTTGGCAAACATTCAGTACTTC	CASSPPGLANIQYF
-	TRBV12-3/TRBV12-4	TRBJ2-1	-	TGTGCCAGCAGTTTAGATAGGGGAAACTACAATGAGCAGTTCTTC	CASSLDRGNYNEQFF
-	TRBV18	TRBJ1-2	-	TGTGCCAGCTCACCGGACGCCCCGGGGCGCTACACCTTC	CASSPDAPGRYTF
-	TRBV7-9	TRBJ2-3	TRBD2	TGTGCCAGCAGCTTAGCTGCCGGGGGGGCTACAGATACGCAGTATTTT	CASSLAAGGATDTQYF
many	TRBV4-1	TRBJ2-3	-	TGCGCCAGCAGCCAAGCTGCTGGAGCGGCAGATACGCAGTATTTT	CASSQAAGAADTQYF
few	TRBV6-6	TRBJ2-7	-	TGTGCCAGCAGAGGAATGAGGGACGGCCGGGACAATGAGCAGTACTTC	CASRGMRDGRDNEQYF
-	TRBV28	TRBJ2-2	-	TGTGCCAGCAGTTTTTCCCAGGGGAACACCGGGGAGCTGTTTTTT	CASSFSQGNTGELFF
-	TRBV6-2/TRBV6-3	TRBJ1-1	TRBD1	TGTGCCAGCAGTTACGGTCCGGGACAGGGGTCTGAAGCTTTCTTT	CASSYGPGQGSEAFF
-	TRBV5-1	TRBJ2-5	-	TGCGCCAGCAGCCTGAGGGGGAGTGACAATGAGCAGTACTTC	CASSLRGSDNEQYF
few	TRBV20-1	TRBJ2-5	TRBD2	TGCAGTGCGTCTGGGGAGGGGTGGGAAGAGACCCAGTACTTC	CSASGEGWEETQYF
-	TRBV2	TRBJ2-5	-	TGTGCCAGCAGTCCGGGACCAGCAGAGACCCAGTACTTC	CASSPGPAETQYF
many	TRBV7-2	TRBJ2-7	-	TGTGCCAGCAGCTTAGCGACGGAGCAGTACTTC	CASSLATEQYF
-	TRBV4-3	TRBJ2-5	-	TGCGCCAGCAGCCAAGAGTCCCTAGCAGGGACCCAGTACTTC	CASSQESLAGTQYF
many	TRBV13	TRBJ2-7	TRBD1	TGTGCCAGCAGCCTCCGACAGGGGGTCTACGAGCAGTACTTC	CASSLRQGVYEQYF
-	TRBV27	TRBJ2-3	-	TGTGCCAGCAAGACAGGCGCGTACGGTACGCAGTATTTT	CASKTGAYGTQYF
many	TRBV13	TRBJ2-3	-	TGTGCCAGCAGCTCACATAACCCTGGACTGAATACGCAGTATTTT	CASSSHNPGLNTQYF
-	TRBV29-1	TRBJ2-7	TRBD2	TGCAGCGTTGATAGCGGGGGCCCTACTAGCTCCTACAATGAGCAGTACTTC	CSVDSGGPTSSYNEQYF
-	TRBV27	TRBJ2-5	TRBD1	TGTGCCAGCAGTTTAGGTTTGGCAGGGGGTCCCCAAGAGACCCAGTACTTC	CASSLGLAGGPQETQYF
-	TRBV7-2	TRBJ2-7	-	TGTGCCAGCACCAGTACGGTGGGAGCGGGTGCCTACGAGCAGTACTTC	CASTSTVGAGAYEQYF
few	TRBV6-6	TRBJ2-3	-	TGTGCCAGCAGTTACATAGGGAGCCAAGATACGCAGTATTTT	CASSYIGSQDTQYF
once	TRBV20-1	TRBJ1-2	-	TGCAGTGCTAGAAGGACGGCTGATAACTATGGCTACACCTTC	CSARRTADNYGYTF
many	TRBV5-5	TRBJ1-2	-	TGTGCCAGCAGCTCTCAGGACTATGGCTACACCTTC	CASSSQDYGYTF
few	TRBV4-3	TRBJ1-1	-	TGCGCCAGCAGCCAAGGTACAGGGCACACTGAAGCTTTCTTT	CASSQGTGHTEAFF
many	TRBV5-1	TRBJ2-3	-	TGCGCCAGCAGAGTAGAGGCTAGTTCTCTGTATTTT	CASRVEASSLYF
many	TRBV3-1	TRBJ2-6	-	TGTGCCAGCAGCCTCCCTGGGGCCAACGTCCTGACTTTC	CASSLPGANVLTF
-	TRBV7-2	TRBJ2-3	-	TGTGCCAGCAGCGTAGTGGCCCTGCGGCCAGATACGCAGTATTTT	CASSVVALRPDTQYF